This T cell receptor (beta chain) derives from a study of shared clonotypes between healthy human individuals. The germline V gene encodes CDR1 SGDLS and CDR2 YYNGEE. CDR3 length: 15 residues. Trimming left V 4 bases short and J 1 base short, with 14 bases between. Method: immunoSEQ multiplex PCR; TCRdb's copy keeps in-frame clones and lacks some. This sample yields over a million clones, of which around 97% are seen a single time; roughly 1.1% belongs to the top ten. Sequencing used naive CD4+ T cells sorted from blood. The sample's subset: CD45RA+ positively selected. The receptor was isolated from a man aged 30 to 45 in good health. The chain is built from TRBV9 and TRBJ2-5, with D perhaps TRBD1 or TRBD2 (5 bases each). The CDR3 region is CASSRGGGTQETQYF. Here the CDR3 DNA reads TGTGCCAGCAGCCGGGGCGGTGGGACCCAAGAGACCCAGTACTTC.